Following are 29 T cell receptor beta chains from one sample sequenced in a study of OX40 agonist ivuxolimab in advanced cancers. Data came from immunoSEQ multiplex PCR; TCRdb stores just in-frame clones and leaves some out. This sample yields some 81,000 clones, of which about four fifths are seen a single time; about 0.8% belongs to the top ten. This specimen was CD4+ or CD8+ T cells sorted from blood, taken in a trial of the OX40 agonist ivuxolimab. The receptors derive from an adult with an advanced solid tumor such as melanoma, head and neck, liver or kidney cancer.

The rearrangement uses TRBV4-2 and TRBJ2-3, with 15 bases lining up with TRBD2. The CDR3 extends over 17 amino acids. V lost 3 bases, J lost 6 bases, and 7 bases stayed unmatched. Germline loops: CDR1 LGHNA, CDR2 YNFKEQ. The CDR3 here is CASSQRTSGGAGDTQYF. The CDR3, as DNA: TGTGCCAGCAGCCAGCGGACTAGCGGGGGGGCTGGGGATACGCAGTATTTT.

This chain links TRBV6-1 with TRBJ1-4; 11 nucleotides line up with TRBD1. The length of the CDR3 is 14 residues. Unmatched junction bases numbered 9, after V lost 6 bases and J lost 12 bases. Germline lookup yields CDR1 MNHNS and CDR2 SASEGT. CDR3 region: CASRTGTGGLELFF. The CDR3 DNA sequence: TGTGCCAGCAGAACCGGGACAGGGGGTTTGGAACTGTTTTTT.

The rearrangement links TRBV10-3 to TRBJ2-7; TRBD1 aligns across 9 bases. The junction had 4 bases not matched to a gene; V was cut back by 2 bases and J by 5 bases. Germline V lookup: CDR1 ENHRY, CDR2 SYGVKD. There are 14 residues in the CDR3. The DNA for the CDR3 is TGTGCCATCAGTGAGAGCACAGGGGGCGACGAGCAGTACTTC. Its translation: CAISESTGGDEQYF.

This rearrangement joins TRBV10-3 to TRBJ1-2; D gene unclear. V dropped 2 bases and J dropped 4 bases, with 8 bases sitting between them. CDR3 length: 13 residues. The germline CDR1 and CDR2 sequences are ENHRY and SYGVKD. CDR3: CAISEDGFYGYTF. The CDR3 region has the DNA TGTGCCATCAGTGAGGACGGATTCTATGGCTACACCTTC.

The genes are TRBV6-1 and TRBJ2-5, with D perhaps TRBD1 (5 bases). The CDR3 loop spans 14 amino acids. V dropped 1 base and J dropped 4 bases, with 10 bases sitting between them. The germline gives CDR1 MNHNS, CDR2 SASEGT. The CDR3 DNA reads TGTGCCAGCAGTGAAGATCTGGGGCGAGAGACCCAGTACTTC. It translates to CASSEDLGRETQYF.

The chain links TRBV7-9 to TRBJ1-1, with TRBD1 as a possible D gene (6 bases). The CDR3 length is 14 residues. CDR1 is SEHNR and CDR2 is FQNEAQ in the germline V gene (reference sequence). V was cut by 4 bases and J by 7 bases, with 16 bases left in between. This CDR3 reads CASSSTGGGGEAFF. The CDR3 DNA reads TGTGCCAGCAGCTCTACGGGAGGAGGGGGTGAAGCTTTCTTT. The full variable domain, in which reference TRBV7-9 and TRBJ1-1 provide the parts outside the CDR3, is DTGVSQNPRHKITKRGQNVTFRCDPISEHNRLYWYRQTLGQGPEFLTYFQNEAQLEKSRLLSDRFSAERPKGSFSTLEIQRTEQGDSAMYLCASSSTGGGGEAFFGQGTRLTVV.

This sequence joins TRBV5-6 and TRBJ2-1; 8 positions match TRBD1. Trimming took 2 bases from V and 9 from J; bases not matched to a gene: 13. This CDR3 spans 16 amino acids. Germline assignment: CDR1 SGHDT and CDR2 YYEEEE. CDR3 residues: CASSFGITGGGPEQFF. Here the CDR3 DNA reads TGTGCCAGCAGCTTTGGTATAACAGGGGGTGGGCCTGAGCAGTTCTTC.

This sequence joins TRBV6-5 and TRBJ1-6; 7 bases align to TRBD1. The trim removed 8 bases at V and 6 bases at J, leaving 7 bases unmatched. Per germline, CDR1 MNHEY and CDR2 SVGAGI. The CDR3 is 14 amino acids. CDR3 coding DNA: TGTGCCAGCGGTACCGGGACAGCTAATTCACCCCTCCACTTT. It specifies CASGTGTANSPLHF.

This clone was recorded a few times. The chain combines TRBV10-3 with TRBJ2-5; TRBD2 is a possible D gene (5 bases). The CDR3 sequence is 12 residues long. Germline values: CDR1 ENHRY, CDR2 SYGVKD. V was trimmed by 4 bases and J by 7 bases, leaving 10 bases between them. The DNA for the CDR3 is TGTGCCATCAGTGGAGGAGAGGGGACCCAGTACTTC. Translated, it gives CAISGGEGTQYF.

The J gene is TRBJ1-6, the V gene TRBV19, with D unclear. CDR3 length equals 13 residues. Trimming took off 5 bases at V and 8 bases at J, with 10 bases between the two ends. Germline CDR1 LNHDA, CDR2 SQIVND (reference sequence). Written as DNA, the CDR3 is TGTGCCAGTAGTGTCGGGATATATTCACCCCTCCACTTT. It translates to CASSVGIYSPLHF.

The chain couples TRBV28 to TRBJ2-1, with 12 bases identical to TRBD2. V lost 5 bases, J lost 0 bases, and 14 bases stayed unmatched. Germline values: CDR1 MDHEN, CDR2 SYDVKM. This CDR3 has 20 residues. CDR3 sequence (DNA): TGTGCCAGCAGTCCCCGCCCGGGGTCTAGCGGGAGGGGCTCCTACAATGAGCAGTTCTTC. Translated, it gives CASSPRPGSSGRGSYNEQFF.

J is TRBJ2-7 and V is TRBV28, with 7 bases aligning to TRBD2. CDR1 MDHEN and CDR2 SYDVKM come from the germline V gene. The CDR3 is made up of 13 amino acids. Trimming cost V 3 bases and J 6 bases; bases outside gene matches: 5. The CDR3 coding sequence is TGTGCCAGCAGTTTCAGCGGGACGGGCGAGCAGTACTTC. This codes for CASSFSGTGEQYF.

This clone was detected once. This chain links TRBV28 with TRBJ1-5; D might be TRBD1 (5 bases). Trimming removed 7 bases from V and 1 base from J, with 11 bases in between. Germline lookup yields CDR1 MDHEN and CDR2 SYDVKM. The CDR3 covers 14 residues. CDR3 residues: CASISGGSNQPQHF. The DNA for the CDR3 is TGTGCCAGCATCTCGGGGGGGAGCAATCAGCCCCAGCATTTT.

This clone showed up just once. The chain recombines TRBV18 with TRBJ2-3; no definite D call. Trimming took 5 bases from V and 0 from J, leaving 3 bases between them. The germline V gene has CDR1 KGHSH and CDR2 LQKENI. The CDR3 loop spans 12 amino acids. CDR3 DNA sequence: TGTGCCAGCTCATCCAGCACAGATACGCAGTATTTT. It yields the protein CASSSSTDTQYF.

V is TRBV6-6 and J is TRBJ1-4; 8 bases agree with TRBD1. CDR1 MNHNY and CDR2 SVGAGI come from the germline V gene (reference sequence). CDR3 length: 15 residues. V lost 10 bases and J lost 3; bases outside the gene matches: 10. The CDR3 loop is CATYPQGAPNEKLFF. The CDR3 bases are TGTGCCACCTACCCCCAGGGGGCACCTAATGAAAAACTGTTTTTT.

The V call is TRBV6-4, the J call TRBJ1-2; D gene uncertain. Between the trimmed V and J ends, which lost 2 bases and 4 bases, there was a span of 8 bases. From germline, CDR1 is MRHNA and CDR2 SNTAGT. The CDR3 extends over 13 amino acids. CDR3 region: CASSDRGGYGYTF. The CDR3 region has the DNA TGTGCCAGCAGTGACCGAGGAGGCTATGGCTACACCTTC.

J is TRBJ2-5 and V is TRBV2; D possibly corresponds to TRBD2 (6 bases). Germline lookup yields CDR1 SNHLY and CDR2 FYNNEI. V shed 5 bases and J shed 4 bases, with 14 bases lying between them. This CDR3 has 14 amino acids. CDR3 bases: TGTGCCAGCAGTTGGAGGGAAAGTGCAGAGACCCAGTACTTC. It yields the protein CASSWRESAETQYF.

The rearrangement joins TRBV5-1 to TRBJ2-5, with D uncertain. V was pared by 1 base and J by 5 bases, with 6 bases between. CDR1 and CDR2 (germline): SGHRS, YFSETQ. The CDR3 spans 12 residues. DNA for the CDR3: TGCGCCAGCAGCTTGCAGGCGGAGACCCAGTACTTC. Translating it yields CASSLQAETQYF.

This clone was detected only a few times. For the CDR3, the DNA is TGTGCCAGCAGATCGACTGGACGAGATGGCTACACCTTC. Amino acids: CASRSTGRDGYTF. This chain links TRBV6-6 with TRBJ1-2; unclear D gene. CDR3 length equals 13 residues. Per the germline V gene, CDR1 is MNHNY and CDR2 is SVGAGI (reference sequence). Trimming left V 6 bases short and J 6 bases short, with 14 bases between.

This chain joins TRBV6-6 and TRBJ2-7; D could derive from TRBD1 or TRBD2 (6 bases each). CDR1 is MNHNY and CDR2 is SVGAGI in the germline V gene (reference sequence). The CDR3 covers 15 residues. Between the trimmed V and J ends, which lost 2 bases and 6 bases, there was a span of 17 bases. Here the CDR3 DNA reads TGTGCCAGCAGTTACAGGGGGGCCCGGCCCGCCGAGCAGTACTTC. This translates into CASSYRGARPAEQYF.

The chain recombines TRBV5-6 with TRBJ1-1, with D maybe TRBD1 (5 bases). V lost 6 bases and J lost 2, with 11 bases in between. Germline CDR1 is SGHDT and CDR2 is YYEEEE. This CDR3 has 13 residues. The CDR3, as DNA: TGTGCCAGCATGGGGCAGATAAACACTGAAGCTTTCTTT. Residues: CASMGQINTEAFF.

This chain joins TRBV30 and TRBJ1-3; D unresolved. The length of the CDR3 is 14 residues. V lost 4 bases and J 0 bases, leaving 10 bases between the germline ends. CDR1 GTSNPN and CDR2 SVGIG come from the germline V gene (reference sequence). CDR3 region: CAWNGFVSGNTIYF. The CDR3 DNA reads as TGTGCCTGGAATGGCTTCGTCTCTGGAAACACCATATATTTT.

This clone has only a few counts. The V gene is TRBV6-5, the J gene TRBJ1-5; possible D gene TRBD1, 5 bases. Trimming cost V 0 bases and J 1 base, with 7 bases left between them. The CDR3 is 15 amino acids. Germline V lookup: CDR1 MNHEY, CDR2 SVGAGI. The CDR3 sequence: CASSYSAGSNQPQHF. The CDR3, as DNA: TGTGCCAGCAGTTACTCCGCAGGGAGCAATCAGCCCCAGCATTTT.

The V and J genes are TRBV9 and TRBJ2-2, with unresolved D. There are 12 residues in the CDR3. Germline CDR1 reads SGDLS; CDR2 reads YYNGEE. Trimming took 0 bases from V and 5 from J, leaving 2 bases between them. The CDR3 here is CASSVETGELFF. The CDR3 bases are TGTGCCAGCAGCGTAGAAACCGGGGAGCTGTTTTTT.

This sequence joins TRBV4-1 and TRBJ2-5, with 8 bases matching TRBD1. This CDR3 spans 16 amino acids. Losses at the gene ends were 1 base for V and 4 bases for J; bases not matched to a gene: 8. The germline gives CDR1 MGHRA, CDR2 YSYEKL. The CDR3 sequence is CASSQAPQGARETQYF. In nucleotides, the CDR3 is TGCGCCAGCAGCCAAGCCCCTCAGGGGGCAAGAGAGACCCAGTACTTC.

The gene calls are TRBV6-4 and TRBJ2-2, with no clear D. The CDR3 is 14 residues long. Germline lookup yields CDR1 MRHNA and CDR2 SNTAGT. Trimming removed 5 bases from V and 1 base from J, with 8 bases in between. CDR3 in amino acids: CASSQTGNTGELFF. The CDR3, as DNA: TGTGCCAGCAGTCAGACGGGGAACACCGGGGAGCTGTTTTTT.

This clone turned up a few times. The chain carries TRBV5-1 and TRBJ2-1; TRBD2 aligns across 8 bases. From germline, CDR1 is SGHRS and CDR2 YFSETQ. The ends lost 5 bases at V and 8 bases at J; junction bases unmatched: 9. The CDR3 spans 14 residues. CDR3 sequence reads: CASRSVLAVDEQFF. In nucleotides, the CDR3 is TGCGCCAGCAGATCGGTACTAGCGGTCGATGAGCAGTTCTTC. The full variable domain, rest sourced from reference TRBV5-1 and TRBJ2-1, is KAGVTQTPRYLIKTRGQQVTLSCSPISGHRSVSWYQQTPGQGLQFLFEYFSETQRNKGNFPGRFSGRQFSNSRSEMNVSTLELGDSALYLCASRSVLAVDEQFFGPGTRLTVL.

The CDR3 nucleotides read TGCGCCAGCAGCGAGACAGGTGAAGAGACCCAGTACTTC. This encodes CASSETGEETQYF. The rearrangement links TRBV10-1 to TRBJ2-5; perhaps TRBD1 as D (6 bases). The germline V gene has CDR1 WNHNN and CDR2 SYGVQD (reference sequence). Trimming took 6 bases from V and 3 from J, leaving 11 bases between them. The CDR3 covers 13 residues.

This rearrangement joins TRBV27 to TRBJ2-7; weak D call: TRBD2 (7 bases). The germline gives CDR1 MNHEY, CDR2 SMNVEV (reference sequence). Trimming shortened V by 1 base and J by 4 bases, and 14 bases separated the two germline ends. The CDR3 is made up of 15 amino acids. The CDR3 bases are TGTGCCAGCAGTTTATTGGCGGGGGCTCGTTACGAGCAGTACTTC. Protein sequence: CASSLLAGARYEQYF.